This T cell receptor (beta chain) was documented in a study of siplizumab effects on memory and regulatory T cells. This clone was recorded a few times. Libraries were prepared by immunoSEQ multiplex PCR; TCRdb keeps only in-frame clonotypes and omits some of them. This table holds about 60,000 clones, around four fifths found once. This receptor was obtained from a human donor in good health. Sample: memory CD4+ T cells sorted from blood.

The CDR3 DNA sequence: TGCGCCAGCAGCCAGTACACAAACAGCAATCAGCCCCAGCATTTT. It is translated as CASSQYTNSNQPQHF. The V and J genes are TRBV4-1 and TRBJ1-5; D unresolved. In germline, CDR1 is MGHRA, CDR2 YSYEKL. This CDR3 comprises 15 residues. Trimming removed 3 bases from V and 1 base from J, with 10 bases in between.